One sample yielded the 14 T cell receptor beta chains listed below, sequenced in a study of T cell changes during pregnancy in multiple sclerosis. The repertoire was sequenced with immunoSEQ multiplex PCR; TCRdb's copy has only in-frame clones and lacks some. The sample has tens of thousands of clones; 94% are singletons. This specimen was CD8+ T cells from peripheral blood mononuclear cells, taken before pregnancy. All receptors come from a female donor with multiple sclerosis, enrolled in a pregnancy study.

This clone was detected only once. The chain is built from TRBV6-5 and TRBJ2-2; D is perhaps TRBD2 (5 bases). Germline lookup yields CDR1 MNHEY and CDR2 SVGAGI. Trimming took off 3 bases at V and 0 bases at J, with 8 bases between the two ends. This CDR3 region has 15 residues. This CDR3 is CASSYVGANTGELFF. The CDR3 DNA follows: TGTGCCAGCAGTTATGTGGGAGCGAACACCGGGGAGCTGTTTTTT.

This chain uses TRBV28 with TRBJ1-2; D ambiguous. V shed 2 bases and J shed 4 bases, with 5 bases lying between them. The V gene's germline CDR1 is MDHEN and CDR2 SYDVKM. The length of the CDR3 is 12 residues. The CDR3 DNA sequence: TGTGCCAGCAGTTTAAACAGCTATGGCTACACCTTC. It codes for CASSLNSYGYTF.

The chain joins TRBV7-3 to TRBJ2-3; 9 nucleotides match TRBD2. Germline CDR1 is SGHTA and CDR2 is FQGTGA. The CDR3 has 16 amino acids. Germline trimming cut 4 bases from V and 0 bases from J; bases unmatched to any gene: 5. As DNA, the CDR3 is TGTGCCAGCAGCTCCCGGACTAGCGCCAGCACAGATACGCAGTATTTT. Translating gives CASSSRTSASTDTQYF.

This chain uses TRBV10-2 with TRBJ2-1, with D unresolved. The germline CDR1 and CDR2 sequences are WSHSY and SAAADI. Trimming removed 2 bases at V and 6 bases at J, with 14 bases between. There are 15 residues in the CDR3. CDR3 amino acids: CASSETSAVFNEQFF. CDR3 DNA: TGCGCCAGCAGTGAGACGTCGGCGGTCTTCAATGAGCAGTTCTTC.

This clone was seen just once. The genes are TRBV4-1 and TRBJ2-5, with 10 positions matching TRBD1. The CDR3 extends over 14 amino acids. Germline CDR1 MGHRA, CDR2 YSYEKL. J lost 3 bases, V lost 3 bases, and 1 base had no gene match. CDR3 sequence: CASSQDRGEETQYF. The CDR3 DNA is TGCGCCAGCAGCCAGGACAGGGGGGAAGAGACCCAGTACTTC.

V is TRBV9 and J is TRBJ2-5; 10 nucleotides match TRBD2. Germline assignment: CDR1 SGDLS and CDR2 YYNGEE. This CDR3 spans 16 amino acids. V shed 2 bases and J 5 bases; nucleotides not matched to a gene: 9. The CDR3 reads CASSVISGRHRETQYF. In nucleotides, the CDR3 is TGTGCCAGCAGCGTGATTAGCGGGAGGCATAGGGAGACCCAGTACTTC.

The J gene is TRBJ1-1, the V gene TRBV7-8, with TRBD1 matching 12 bases. The CDR3 runs 17 residues. V lost 1 base and J lost 5; bases outside the gene matches: 8. The germline V gene has CDR1 SGHVS and CDR2 FQNEAQ. The CDR3 DNA is TGTGCCAGCAGCTTAGAGGGGACAGGGGGCTTCGAGACTGAAGCTTTCTTT. Translation gives CASSLEGTGGFETEAFF.

The rearrangement joins TRBV5-1 to TRBJ1-3; 9 nucleotides align to TRBD1. The V segment lost 2 bases and the J segment 3 bases; nucleotides outside the gene matches: 3. CDR3 length: 15 residues. Germline loops: CDR1 SGHRS, CDR2 YFSETQ. The CDR3 spells CASSLQGADGNTIYF. Written as DNA, the CDR3 is TGCGCCAGCAGCTTACAGGGGGCGGATGGAAACACCATATATTTT.

The V gene is TRBV28, the J gene TRBJ1-1; 7 bases are a match to TRBD1. Germline assignment: CDR1 MDHEN and CDR2 SYDVKM. This CDR3 region has 12 residues. V trimming: 6 bases; J trimming: 4 bases; junction bases outside the gene matches: 2. The CDR3 DNA sequence: TGTGCCAGCAGGACAGGGAGCACTGAAGCTTTCTTT. Translation: CASRTGSTEAFF.

This clone was found once. The CDR3 DNA reads as TGTGCCAGCAGCTTGGGACTAGCGGGAGGTCGGACCGGGGAGCTGTTTTTT. Translating it yields CASSLGLAGGRTGELFF. This chain connects TRBV5-4 to TRBJ2-2, with 13 bases lining up with TRBD2. Germline V gene sequence: CDR1 SGHNT, CDR2 YYREEE (reference sequence). Losses at the gene ends were 0 bases for V and 5 bases for J; bases not matched to a gene: 4. The CDR3 sequence is 17 residues long.

This chain links TRBV28 with TRBJ1-5, with a possible D match to TRBD1 (6 bases). The germline CDR1 and CDR2 sequences are MDHEN and SYDVKM. V was pared by 5 bases and J by 3 bases, with 8 bases between. The CDR3 consists of 13 residues. CDR3 residues: CASSQGFNQPQHF. The CDR3 bases are TGTGCCAGCAGTCAGGGGTTCAATCAGCCCCAGCATTTT.

The V gene is TRBV28, the J gene TRBJ2-3, with D maybe TRBD2 (6 bases). The germline V gene has CDR1 MDHEN and CDR2 SYDVKM. This CDR3 region has 14 residues. Deletions cut 5 bases from V and 8 bases from J, with 17 bases between. This chain's CDR3 is CASSRTGVLVTQYF. The CDR3 DNA sequence: TGTGCCAGCAGTCGGACGGGGGTTTTGGTTACGCAGTATTTT. Complete variable domain (other parts from reference TRBV28 and TRBJ2-3): DVKVTQSSRYLVKRTGEKVFLECVQDMDHENMFWYRQDPGLGLRLIYFSYDVKMKEKGDIPEGYSVSREKKERFSLILESASTNQTSMYLCASSRTGVLVTQYFGPGTRLTVL.

Only one count was recorded for this clone. The CDR3 coding sequence is TGTGCCAGAGCCGGGACTAGCGGGAGGCGCACAGATACGCAGTATTTT. Translated, it gives CARAGTSGRRTDTQYF. The chain links TRBV30 to TRBJ2-3; 15 bases map to TRBD2. There are 16 residues in the CDR3. The germline CDR1 and CDR2 sequences are GTSNPN and SVGIG (reference sequence). With 8 bases clipped from V and 1 base from J, the junction kept 7 bases outside the gene matches.

This clone was detected only once. The chain is built from TRBV11-2 and TRBJ1-1; D not certain. This CDR3 has 12 residues. Looked up from germline, CDR1 is SGHAT and CDR2 is FQNNGV. The V and J ends lost 3 bases and 6 bases respectively, with 8 bases between them. For the CDR3, the DNA is TGTGCCAGCAGCTTTAACTACCCTGAAGCTTTCTTT. This codes for CASSFNYPEAFF.